A single sample is the source of the 25 T cell receptor beta chains below, sequenced in a study of patients and donors after allogeneic stem cell transplantation. MiXCR, run by TCRdb on the RT-PCR reads, gives a single entry per CDR3 protein. The table includes approximately 200,000 distinct CDR3 sequences, 40% to 45% detected once. The specimen was blood, either unsorted or a sorted T cell fraction (not recorded which). These receptors originate from a human donor who was either an allogeneic HSCT recipient or a stem cell or donor lymphocyte infusion donor (not recorded which). It is not recorded whose cells these are; they may come from a transplant donor.

This clonotype was observed a handful of times. V gene TRBV21-1 combines with J gene TRBJ2-7; the listed D gene, TRBD2, was not tested against the DNA. TRBV21-1 is given as a pseudogene. This CDR3 contains 15 residues. This CDR3 reads CASSKGGLFAYEQYF. CDR3 DNA sequence: TGTGCCAGCAGCAAAGGGGGACTGTTCGCCTACGAGCAGTACTTC.

There are a few counts of this clonotype. This chain joins TRBV30 and TRBJ1-1; 8 bases agree with TRBD1. From germline, CDR1 is GTSNPN and CDR2 SVGIG (reference sequence). The V gene end was trimmed by 5 bases and the J gene end by 6 bases; junction bases not matched to a gene: 5. The CDR3 consists of 12 residues. Here the CDR3 DNA reads TGTGCCTGGGACAGGGGAAGGGCTGAAGCTTTCTTT. It specifies CAWDRGRAEAFF.

The gene calls are TRBV12-3 or TRBV12-4 and TRBJ2-5, with D unresolved. Deletions cut 3 bases from V and 1 base from J, with 6 bases between. The CDR3 covers 13 residues. The chain's CDR3 is CASSLRTQETQYF. The CDR3 bases are TGTGCCAGCAGTTTGAGGACCCAAGAGACCCAGTACTTC.

This chain connects TRBV7-2 to TRBJ1-2; D remains unclear. Germline loops: CDR1 SGHTA, CDR2 FQGNSA. Trimming stripped 6 bases from V and 2 bases from J, with 13 bases between. The CDR3 has 14 amino acids. In nucleotides, the CDR3 is TGTGCCAGCAGTGTTCCGGGATCCAACTATGGCTACACCTTC. Its translation: CASSVPGSNYGYTF.

This clonotype showed up just a few times. The chain recombines TRBV7-9 with TRBJ2-1; 7 bases align to TRBD2. CDR3 size: 17 residues. From germline, CDR1 is SEHNR and CDR2 FQNEAQ (reference sequence). J lost 3 bases, V lost 1 base, and 9 bases had no gene match. The CDR3 here is CASSLGASRDYYNEQFF. The CDR3 DNA is TGTGCCAGCAGCTTAGGTGCCAGCCGGGACTACTACAATGAGCAGTTCTTC.

Only a few counts were recorded for this clonotype. The J gene is TRBJ2-3, the V gene TRBV6-5; D is unresolved. Germline lookup yields CDR1 MNHEY and CDR2 SVGAGI. The CDR3 sequence is 12 residues long. Trimming stripped 6 bases from V and 4 bases from J, with 8 bases between. The chain's CDR3 is CASSQGADTQYF. CDR3 DNA sequence: TGTGCCAGCAGCCAAGGAGCAGATACGCAGTATTTT.

V gene TRBV12-3 or TRBV12-4 combines with J gene TRBJ2-3; 10 positions agree with TRBD2. Unmatched junction bases numbered 4, after V lost 5 bases and J lost 2 bases. The CDR3 covers 15 residues. This CDR3 reads CASSPGTSDTDTQYF. CDR3 coding DNA: TGTGCCAGCAGTCCCGGGACTAGCGACACAGATACGCAGTATTTT.

This chain links TRBV12-3 or TRBV12-4 with TRBJ1-1, with D hard to call. This CDR3 spans 13 amino acids. Trimming pared 4 bases from V and 1 base from J, leaving 7 bases between. In DNA, the CDR3 is TGTGCCAGCAGTTCCGTAGGGAACACTGAAGCTTTCTTT. It encodes CASSSVGNTEAFF.

The CDR3 sequence: CASSDREGRDEAFF. CDR3 nucleotides: TGTGCCAGCAGTGACCGGGAGGGGAGAGATGAAGCTTTCTTT. The V call is TRBV6-6, the J call TRBJ1-1, with D tentatively TRBD1 (5 bases). The CDR3 covers 14 residues. The V gene lost 5 bases and the J gene lost 7 bases, with 17 bases spanning the gap. The germline V gene encodes CDR1 MNHNY and CDR2 SVGAGI (reference sequence).

The J gene is TRBJ1-1, the V gene TRBV6-5; possible D gene TRBD1, 6 bases. Trimming cost V 8 bases and J 0 bases, with 13 bases left between them. The CDR3 loop spans 14 amino acids. From germline, CDR1 is MNHEY and CDR2 SVGAGI. The chain's CDR3 is CASRPTGMNTEAFF. For the CDR3, the DNA is TGTGCCAGCCGGCCTACAGGGATGAACACTGAAGCTTTCTTT.

This clonotype was counted only a few times. The CDR3 protein is CASSSRDRISGNTIYF. The CDR3 nucleotides are TGTGCCAGCAGTAGCCGGGACAGGATCTCTGGAAACACCATATATTTT. The rearrangement joins TRBV2 to TRBJ1-3; 8 positions match TRBD1. Germline CDR1 and CDR2: SNHLY and FYNNEI. The CDR3 loop spans 16 amino acids. V gave up 5 bases and J gave up 0 bases; unmatched junction bases: 6.

The CDR3 DNA is TGTGCCTGGAGTCCTACAGGGTCTAGGATATACGAGCAGTACTTC. This translates into CAWSPTGSRIYEQYF. The rearrangement joins TRBV30 to TRBJ2-7; tentative D call: TRBD1 (6 bases). V lost 2 bases, J lost 4 bases, and 18 bases lay in between. The germline V gene has CDR1 GTSNPN and CDR2 SVGIG (reference sequence). The CDR3 has 15 residues.

The chain combines TRBV6-5 with TRBJ2-5; perhaps TRBD2 as D (6 bases). Trimming removed 6 bases at V and 2 bases at J, with 10 bases between. Germline V gene sequence: CDR1 MNHEY, CDR2 SVGAGI. This CDR3 region has 13 residues. As DNA, the CDR3 is TGTGCCAGCAGGGAGCGGGCGCAAGAGACCCAGTACTTC. This codes for CASRERAQETQYF.

The rearrangement joins TRBV9 to TRBJ1-1; maybe TRBD1 (6 bases). The CDR3 is made up of 15 amino acids. Germline values: CDR1 SGDLS, CDR2 YYNGEE. The V gene lost 3 bases and the J gene lost 4 bases, with 16 bases spanning the gap. The CDR3 loop reads CASSARTGLRTEAFF. The CDR3, as DNA: TGTGCCAGCAGCGCCCGCACAGGGCTGCGCACTGAAGCTTTCTTT.

The chain uses TRBV28 and TRBJ2-3; D unresolved. Germline CDR1 and CDR2: MDHEN and SYDVKM. Trimming removed 3 bases at V and 0 bases at J, with 4 bases between. CDR3 size: 13 residues. The CDR3 here is CASSFFSTDTQYF. The CDR3 DNA reads as TGTGCCAGCAGTTTTTTCAGCACAGATACGCAGTATTTT.

The chain uses TRBV15 and TRBJ2-2; D uncertain. The CDR3 runs 14 residues. Germline CDR1 and CDR2: LNHNV and YYDKDF (reference sequence). Trimming removed 0 bases at V and 2 bases at J, with 4 bases between. The CDR3 loop reads CATSRDLNTGELFF. The CDR3 DNA sequence: TGTGCCACCAGCAGAGATTTAAACACCGGGGAGCTGTTTTTT.

The V gene is TRBV2, the J gene TRBJ2-1; D is undetermined. The V gene lost 3 bases and the J gene lost 6 bases, with 9 bases spanning the gap. This CDR3 contains 13 residues. Germline loops: CDR1 SNHLY, CDR2 FYNNEI. The CDR3 DNA is TGTGCCAGCAGTGAGGAGCAGCCCAATGAGCAGTTCTTC. The encoded protein is CASSEEQPNEQFF. The full variable domain, completed using reference TRBV2 and TRBJ2-1, is EPEVTQTPSHQVTQMGQEVILRCVPISNHLYFYWYRQILGQKVEFLVSFYNNEISEKSEIFDDQFSVERPDGSNFTLKIRSTKLEDSAMYFCASSEEQPNEQFFGPGTRLTVL.

The V gene is TRBV20-1, the J gene TRBJ2-7; D is perhaps TRBD2 (6 bases). The CDR3 spans 15 residues. V lost 5 bases and J lost 3, with 20 bases in between. Germline lookup yields CDR1 DFQATT and CDR2 SNEGSKA (reference sequence). The CDR3 region is CSASGDLIPNYEQYF. The CDR3, as DNA: TGCAGTGCTTCCGGGGACTTAATCCCTAACTACGAGCAGTACTTC.

This clonotype was counted between two and nine times. CDR3 bases: TGTGCCACCAGCAGATACTTATCTGGGAAGTCCGGGGGTGAAAAACTGTTTTTT. This sequence encodes CATSRYLSGKSGGEKLFF. The gene calls are TRBV15 and TRBJ1-4; maybe TRBD1 (5 bases). The germline CDR1 and CDR2 sequences are LNHNV and YYDKDF (reference sequence). The CDR3 is 18 residues long. The V gene lost 2 bases and the J gene lost 7 bases, with 23 bases spanning the gap.

This chain connects TRBV13 to TRBJ2-7; TRBD1 matches at 9 bases. The CDR3 runs 18 residues. In germline, CDR1 is PRHDT, CDR2 FYEKMQ (reference sequence). Trimming removed 1 base from V and 2 bases from J; junction bases left unmatched: 12. CDR3 loop: CASSLVGPGQGYTYEQYF. The CDR3, as DNA: TGTGCCAGCAGCTTAGTCGGCCCGGGACAGGGCTATACCTACGAGCAGTACTTC.

This sequence joins TRBV27 and TRBJ2-1; 8 nucleotides align to TRBD1. There are 16 residues in the CDR3. With V trimmed by 2 bases and J by 4 bases, 7 bases remained unmatched. Per the germline V gene, CDR1 is MNHEY and CDR2 is SMNVEV (reference sequence). The CDR3 protein is CASSLPGTGPYNEQFF. CDR3 sequence (DNA): TGTGCCAGCAGTTTACCTGGGACAGGACCATACAATGAGCAGTTCTTC.

This clonotype was detected a few times. This chain joins TRBV15 and TRBJ1-4; TRBD1 matches 9 bases. The CDR3 extends over 14 amino acids. Germline V gene data show CDR1 as LNHNV and CDR2 as YYDKDF (reference sequence). The CDR3, as DNA: TGTGCGACCGCATTGGACAGGGGTAATGAAAAACTGTTTTTT. Translated, it gives CATALDRGNEKLFF. The whole variable domain, filled in from reference TRBV15 and TRBJ1-4, reads DAMVIQNPRYQVTQFGKPVTLSCSQTLNHNVMYWYQQKSSQAPKLLFHYYDKDFNNEADTPDNFQSRRPNTSFCFLDIRSPGLGDTAMYLCATALDRGNEKLFFGSGTQLSVL.

This clonotype was observed a few times. The chain has TRBV5-6 and TRBJ1-1; D is possibly TRBD1 (5 bases). The V gene lost 0 bases and the J gene lost 5 bases, with 11 bases spanning the gap. This CDR3 is built from 14 residues. The germline V gene encodes CDR1 SGHDT and CDR2 YYEEEE. The CDR3 DNA reads TGTGCCAGCAGCTTGGTTGGCAGGGTGACTGAAGCTTTCTTT. Amino acids: CASSLVGRVTEAFF.

This clonotype has only a few counts. The chain has TRBV24-1 and TRBJ2-1, with 10 bases matching TRBD2. Losses at the gene ends were 3 bases for V and 7 bases for J; bases not matched to a gene: 5. Germline loops: CDR1 KGHDR, CDR2 SFDVKD. The CDR3 length is 15 residues. The DNA for the CDR3 is TGTGCCACCAGTGATACCAGCGGGAGGGTAAATGAGCAGTTCTTC. Translating gives CATSDTSGRVNEQFF.

This clonotype was recorded a few times. The rearrangement joins TRBV7-3 to TRBJ2-1, with 7 nucleotides matching TRBD2. V was pared by 5 bases and J by 8 bases, with 9 bases of the junction left unmatched. The germline V gene has CDR1 SGHTA and CDR2 FQGTGA. The CDR3 is made up of 14 amino acids. This CDR3 is CASSPRGGGYEQFF. The DNA of the CDR3 is TGTGCCAGCAGCCCCCGCGGGGGTGGGTATGAGCAGTTCTTC.